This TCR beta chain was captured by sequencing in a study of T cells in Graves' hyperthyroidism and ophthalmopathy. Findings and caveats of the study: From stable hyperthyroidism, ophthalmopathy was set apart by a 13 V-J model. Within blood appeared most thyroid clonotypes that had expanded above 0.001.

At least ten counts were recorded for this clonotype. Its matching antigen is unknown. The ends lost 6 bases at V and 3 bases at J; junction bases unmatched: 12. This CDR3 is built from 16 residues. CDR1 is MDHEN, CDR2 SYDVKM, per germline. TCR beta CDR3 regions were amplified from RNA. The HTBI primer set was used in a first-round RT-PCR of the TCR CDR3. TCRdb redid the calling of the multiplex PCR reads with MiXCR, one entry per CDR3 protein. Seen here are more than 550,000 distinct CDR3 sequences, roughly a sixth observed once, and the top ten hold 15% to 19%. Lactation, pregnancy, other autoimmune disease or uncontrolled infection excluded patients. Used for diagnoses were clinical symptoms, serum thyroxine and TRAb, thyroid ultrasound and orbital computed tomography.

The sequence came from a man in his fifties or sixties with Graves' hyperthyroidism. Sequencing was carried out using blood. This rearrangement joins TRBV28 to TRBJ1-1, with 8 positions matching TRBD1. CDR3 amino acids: CASRPPGQGGHTEAFF. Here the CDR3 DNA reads TGTGCCAGCAGACCACCTGGACAGGGAGGGCACACTGAAGCTTTCTTT.